What follows are 20 T cell receptor beta chains derived from one specimen sequenced in a study of cytomegalovirus exposure and HLA in healthy donors. This PCR relied on a set of 60 Vbeta primers and 13 Jbeta primers. The method was immunoSEQ multiplex PCR; TCRdb's version includes in-frame clones alone and lacks a portion of them. The repertoire holds about 120,000 clones, with 77% as singletons. Specimen: PBMCs. The receptors shown here come from a man between 18 and 35 years old in good health and CMV-seropositive.

The V call is TRBV5-1, the J call TRBJ2-1, with 9 bases that match TRBD2. After removal of 2 bases from V and 3 bases from J, the junction contained 12 bases not matched to a gene. Per the germline V gene, CDR1 is SGHRS and CDR2 is YFSETQ. This CDR3 contains 18 residues. In nucleotides, the CDR3 is TGCGCCAGCAGCTTTGTTACCCCCGGACTAGCGTACTACAATGAGCAGTTCTTC. It is translated as CASSFVTPGLAYYNEQFF.

This clone was detected only a few times. The chain uses TRBV7-9 and TRBJ2-1; 11 bases agree with TRBD2. The CDR3 consists of 12 residues. In germline, CDR1 is SEHNR, CDR2 FQNEAQ (reference sequence). J was trimmed by 13 bases and V by 6 bases; bases with no gene match: 5. CDR3 sequence reads: CASSPSGGPQFF. The CDR3 coding sequence is TGTGCCAGCAGTCCTAGCGGGGGGCCCCAGTTCTTC.

The chain employs TRBV6-4 and TRBJ1-2, with D tentatively TRBD1 (5 bases). Germline V gene data show CDR1 as MRHNA and CDR2 as SNTAGT. This CDR3 region has 14 residues. Between the trimmed V and J ends, which lost 3 bases and 4 bases, there was a span of 12 bases. In nucleotides, the CDR3 is TGTGCCAGCAGTGAAGGAGGGGTCGGCTATGGCTACACCTTC. It encodes CASSEGGVGYGYTF.

Relative to its sample, this clone is medium-sized. The CDR3 sequence is CASSMGNYNEQFF. CDR3 DNA sequence: TGTGCCAGTAGTATGGGCAACTACAATGAGCAGTTCTTC. The chain couples TRBV19 to TRBJ2-1; unclear D gene. Germline V CDR1 and CDR2: LNHDA, SQIVND (reference sequence). Trimming pared 3 bases from V and 3 bases from J, leaving 6 bases between. This CDR3 is 13 amino acids long.

This clone has only a few counts. The chain is built from TRBV18 and TRBJ1-1, with 10 bases lining up with TRBD1. Germline loops: CDR1 KGHSH, CDR2 LQKENI. This CDR3 is 17 amino acids long. The ends lost 3 bases at V and 5 bases at J; junction bases unmatched: 12. The CDR3 region has the DNA TGTGCCAGCTCACCGCAAATAGTGACAGGGGGCCTGACTGAAGCTTTCTTT. Translated, it gives CASSPQIVTGGLTEAFF.

The chain combines TRBV9 with TRBJ1-6, with D tentatively TRBD1 (6 bases). There are 15 residues in the CDR3. Germline CDR1 and CDR2: SGDLS and YYNGEE. Trimming shortened V by 0 bases and J by 7 bases, and 11 bases separated the two germline ends. The CDR3 DNA is TGTGCCAGCAGCGTAGGGGGACAAGGAAATTCACCCCTCCACTTT. Its translation: CASSVGGQGNSPLHF.

The chain combines TRBV7-8 with TRBJ2-1; 13 bases are a match to TRBD2. V trimming: 3 bases; J trimming: 4 bases; junction bases outside the gene matches: 0. The germline V gene encodes CDR1 SGHVS and CDR2 FQNEAQ. The CDR3 is made up of 15 amino acids. The chain's CDR3 is CASSLTSGGYNEQFF. The DNA for the CDR3 is TGTGCCAGCAGCTTGACTAGCGGGGGGTACAATGAGCAGTTCTTC.

V gene TRBV10-1 combines with J gene TRBJ2-1; 8 nucleotides align to TRBD2. Looked up from germline, CDR1 is WNHNN and CDR2 is SYGVQD (reference sequence). This CDR3 has 13 residues. The V segment lost 9 bases and the J segment 6 bases; nucleotides outside the gene matches: 7. CDR3 region: CARKREWVNEQFF. The CDR3 nucleotides are TGCGCCAGGAAGCGGGAGTGGGTCAATGAGCAGTTCTTC.

This clone was counted a single time. The CDR3 sequence is CASSSGQDYNSPLHF. The DNA of the CDR3 is TGTGCCAGCAGCTCCGGACAGGACTATAATTCACCCCTCCACTTT. V and J are TRBV6-1 and TRBJ1-6; 7 bases agree with TRBD1. Germline assignment: CDR1 MNHNS and CDR2 SASEGT. The CDR3 has 15 residues. V gave up 6 bases and J gave up 3 bases; unmatched junction bases: 5.

The J gene is TRBJ2-5, the V gene TRBV5-1; 9 positions agree with TRBD2. The germline CDR1 and CDR2 sequences are SGHRS and YFSETQ. V lost 0 bases and J lost 0; bases outside the gene matches: 3. The CDR3 is 16 residues long. CDR3 nucleotides: TGCGCCAGCAGCTTGGGCGGGAGGGGGTACCAAGAGACCCAGTACTTC. It yields the protein CASSLGGRGYQETQYF.

This clone showed up just once. This sequence joins TRBV29-1 and TRBJ2-5; D uncertain. CDR1 is SQVTM and CDR2 is ANQGSEA in the germline V gene. The CDR3 is 12 amino acids. V shed 3 bases and J shed 2 bases, with 7 bases lying between them. The CDR3 region is CSVESVQETQYF. CDR3 nucleotides: TGCAGCGTTGAGTCCGTACAAGAGACCCAGTACTTC.

The rearrangement links TRBV5-1 to TRBJ1-2; D perhaps matches TRBD1 (6 bases). Trimming took 4 bases from V and 0 from J, leaving 13 bases between them. This CDR3 contains 15 residues. Per the germline V gene, CDR1 is SGHRS and CDR2 is YFSETQ. This chain's CDR3 is CASSPAGTTNYGYTF. The CDR3 DNA follows: TGCGCCAGCAGCCCTGCCGGGACAACTAACTATGGCTACACCTTC.

This rearrangement joins TRBV7-8 to TRBJ2-4; 7 bases align to TRBD2. The germline CDR1 and CDR2 sequences are SGHVS and FQNEAQ. The CDR3 has 14 amino acids. V trimming: 1 base; J trimming: 10 bases; junction bases outside the gene matches: 7. CDR3 residues: CASSLGLADFIQYF. CDR3 nucleotide sequence: TGTGCCAGCAGCTTAGGACTAGCAGATTTTATTCAGTACTTC.

This chain links TRBV7-6 with TRBJ2-5; 9 bases are a match to TRBD2. The germline CDR1 and CDR2 sequences are SGHVS and FNYEAQ. The CDR3 has 17 residues. V was pared by 0 bases and J by 3 bases, with 8 bases of the junction left unmatched. The CDR3 sequence is CASSLALGIAGEETQYF. The CDR3 DNA reads TGTGCCAGCAGCTTAGCGCTTGGTATAGCGGGGGAAGAGACCCAGTACTTC.

The chain links TRBV5-1 to TRBJ1-5; D call uncertain. Germline V gene lookup returns CDR1 SGHRS and CDR2 YFSETQ. The CDR3 totals 15 residues. Trimming stripped 4 bases from V and 0 bases from J, with 11 bases between. The CDR3 loop is CASSLDGYSNQPQHF. CDR3 coding DNA: TGCGCCAGCAGCCTAGACGGGTATAGCAATCAGCCCCAGCATTTT.

This clone was counted between two and nine times. The rearrangement links TRBV5-1 to TRBJ2-2; 11 bases align to TRBD2. The CDR3 has 15 amino acids. Germline-derived CDR1 and CDR2 are SGHRS and YFSETQ. Trimming took 0 bases from V and 6 from J; bases not matched to a gene: 1. CDR3: CASSLALAGAGELFF. The CDR3 region has the DNA TGCGCCAGCAGCTTGGCACTAGCGGGAGCCGGGGAGCTGTTTTTT.

The gene calls are TRBV6-1 and TRBJ2-5; D is possibly TRBD1 (5 bases). CDR1 MNHNS and CDR2 SASEGT come from the germline V gene. Trimming pared 2 bases from V and 4 bases from J, leaving 11 bases between. The CDR3 covers 14 residues. The CDR3 nucleotides are TGTGCCAGCAGTGAATTGGGCAGGGCAGAGACCCAGTACTTC. Translation gives CASSELGRAETQYF.

The CDR3 spells CASRSGSYGYTF. The CDR3 nucleotides read TGTGCCAGCCGGTCCGGGAGCTATGGCTACACCTTC. The V gene is TRBV6-5, the J gene TRBJ1-2; D remains unclear. Trimming shortened V by 8 bases and J by 4 bases, and 11 bases separated the two germline ends. Germline V gene lookup returns CDR1 MNHEY and CDR2 SVGAGI. The CDR3 runs 12 residues.

The chain carries TRBV19 and TRBJ1-2; D unresolved. CDR3 length: 13 amino acids. CDR1 and CDR2 from the germline V gene are LNHDA and SQIVND (reference sequence). The V and J ends lost 2 bases and 5 bases respectively, with 9 bases between them. The CDR3 reads CASSITVSYGYTF. CDR3 coding DNA: TGTGCCAGTAGTATAACAGTTTCTTATGGCTACACCTTC.

The gene calls are TRBV4-2 and TRBJ1-2; D possibly corresponds to TRBD1 (5 bases). V lost 1 base and J 6 bases, leaving 15 bases between the germline ends. Germline CDR1 is LGHNA and CDR2 is YNFKEQ. The CDR3 extends over 15 amino acids. CDR3 nucleotides: TGTGCCAGCAGCCAAGCCTTCAGGGAAAGGGATGGCTACACCTTC. This sequence encodes CASSQAFRERDGYTF.